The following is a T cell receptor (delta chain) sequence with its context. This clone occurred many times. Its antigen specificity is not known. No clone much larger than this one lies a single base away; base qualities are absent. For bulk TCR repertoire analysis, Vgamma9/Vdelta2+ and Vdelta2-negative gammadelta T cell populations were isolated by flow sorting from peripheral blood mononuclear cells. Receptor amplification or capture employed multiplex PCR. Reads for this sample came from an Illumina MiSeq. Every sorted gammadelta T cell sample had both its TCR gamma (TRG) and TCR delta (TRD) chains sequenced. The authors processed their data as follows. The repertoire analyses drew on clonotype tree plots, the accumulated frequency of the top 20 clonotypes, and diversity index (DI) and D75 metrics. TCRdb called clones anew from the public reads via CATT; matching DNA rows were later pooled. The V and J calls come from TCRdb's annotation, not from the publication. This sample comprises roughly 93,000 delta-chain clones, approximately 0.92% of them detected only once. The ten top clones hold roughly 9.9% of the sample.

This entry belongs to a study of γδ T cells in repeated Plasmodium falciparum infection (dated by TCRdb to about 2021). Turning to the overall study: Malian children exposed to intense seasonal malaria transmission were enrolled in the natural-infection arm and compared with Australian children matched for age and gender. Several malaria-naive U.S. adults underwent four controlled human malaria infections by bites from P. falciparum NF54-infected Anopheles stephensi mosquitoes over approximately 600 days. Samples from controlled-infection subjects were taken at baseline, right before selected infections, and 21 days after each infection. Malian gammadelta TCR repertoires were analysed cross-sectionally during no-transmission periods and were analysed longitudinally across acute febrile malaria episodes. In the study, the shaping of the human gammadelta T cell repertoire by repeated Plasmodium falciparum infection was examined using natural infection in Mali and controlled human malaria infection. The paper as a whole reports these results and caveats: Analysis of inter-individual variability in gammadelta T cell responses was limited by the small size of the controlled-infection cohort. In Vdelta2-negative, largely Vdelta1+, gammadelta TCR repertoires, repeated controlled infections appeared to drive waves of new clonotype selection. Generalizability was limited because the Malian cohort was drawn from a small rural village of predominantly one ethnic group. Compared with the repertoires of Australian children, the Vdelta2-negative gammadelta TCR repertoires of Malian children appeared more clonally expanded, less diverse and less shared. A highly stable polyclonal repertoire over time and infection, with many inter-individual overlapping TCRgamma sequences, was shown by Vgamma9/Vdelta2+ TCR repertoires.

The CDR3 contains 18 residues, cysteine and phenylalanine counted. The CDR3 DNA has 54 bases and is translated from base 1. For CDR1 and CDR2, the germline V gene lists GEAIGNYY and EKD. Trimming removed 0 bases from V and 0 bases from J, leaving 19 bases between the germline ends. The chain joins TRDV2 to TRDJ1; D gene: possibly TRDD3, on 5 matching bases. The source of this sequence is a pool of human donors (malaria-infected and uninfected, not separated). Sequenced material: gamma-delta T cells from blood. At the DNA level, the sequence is TGTGCCTGTGACACCATTTCCCGGATGGGGTTAGACACCGATAAACTCATCTTT. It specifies CACDTISRMGLDTDKLIF.